What follows are 16 T cell receptor beta chains derived from one specimen sequenced in a study of blood T cell repertoires in COVID-19. Only in-frame clones appear in the TCRdb table, and some are missing; sequencing was by immunoSEQ multiplex PCR. The profile shows over 250,000 clones, about 80% of them singletons. The source material was peripheral blood. These receptor sequences come from a woman older than 75 with acute or convalescent COVID-19.

DNA of the CDR3: TGTGCCACCCGGGGTAGGTCGCAAAGGTTCGAGGGGAGGTCTGAAGCTTTCTTT. Translation: CATRGRSQRFEGRSEAFF. This rearrangement joins TRBV27 to TRBJ1-1; perhaps TRBD1 as D (5 bases). Germline assignment: CDR1 MNHEY and CDR2 SMNVEV (reference sequence). The CDR3 has 18 residues. Deletions cut 10 bases from V and 6 bases from J, with 33 bases between.

This clone was recorded only once. This chain links TRBV28 with TRBJ1-6; weak D call: TRBD1 (6 bases). There are 17 residues in the CDR3. CDR1 and CDR2 from the germline V gene are MDHEN and SYDVKM. V was clipped by 1 base and J by 7 bases, with 17 bases between them. The CDR3 is CASSLLAGGGLNSPLHF. CDR3 nucleotides: TGTGCCAGCAGTTTATTGGCAGGCGGGGGGCTCAATTCACCCCTCCACTTT.

This chain connects TRBV7-2 to TRBJ1-1; 8 nucleotides match TRBD1. The germline CDR1 and CDR2 sequences are SGHTA and FQGNSA. The CDR3 length is 14 residues. V shed 5 bases and J 4 bases; nucleotides not matched to a gene: 6. CDR3 amino acids: CASSAGGGSTEAFF. The DNA for the CDR3 is TGTGCCAGCAGCGCAGGGGGCGGGAGCACTGAAGCTTTCTTT.

A few counts support this clone. The DNA of the CDR3 is TGTGCCAGTAGTATAGGTTACAGAAACACTGAAGCTTTCTTT. It is translated as CASSIGYRNTEAFF. The chain is built from TRBV19 and TRBJ1-1, with unresolved D. Between the trimmed V and J ends, which lost 1 base and 2 bases, there was a span of 8 bases. The CDR3 sequence is 14 residues long. Germline-derived CDR1 and CDR2 are LNHDA and SQIVND (reference sequence).

This chain links TRBV6-4 with TRBJ1-2; TRBD1 matches 11 bases. J gave up 7 bases and V 8 bases, and 9 bases lay outside the gene matches. Germline V gives CDR1 MRHNA, CDR2 SNTAGT. The CDR3 length is 14 residues. The CDR3 bases are TGTGCCAGCTCACCCGGGACAGGGGGTTTTGGCTACACCTTC. Protein sequence: CASSPGTGGFGYTF.

The rearrangement links TRBV7-9 to TRBJ1-2; 10 bases are a match to TRBD1. The ends lost 2 bases at V and 7 bases at J; junction bases unmatched: 13. Germline values: CDR1 SEHNR, CDR2 FQNEAQ (reference sequence). The length of the CDR3 is 17 residues. The CDR3: CASSLPHPRTGGGGYTF. As DNA, the CDR3 is TGTGCCAGCAGCTTACCCCACCCTCGGACAGGGGGTGGTGGCTACACCTTC.

The V and J genes are TRBV9 and TRBJ2-3, with TRBD2 as a possible D gene (5 bases). The V end lost 0 bases, the J end lost 0 bases, and 17 bases lay between the germline ends. The CDR3 sequence is 18 residues long. The V gene's germline CDR1 is SGDLS and CDR2 YYNGEE. CDR3 nucleotides: TGTGCCAGCAGCGTAGCCAGCGGTATGACCCCGAGCACAGATACGCAGTATTTT. It codes for CASSVASGMTPSTDTQYF. The variable domain in full, completed from reference TRBV9 and TRBJ2-3, reads DSGVTQTPKHLITATGQRVTLRCSPRSGDLSVYWYQQSLDQGLQFLIQYYNGEERAKGNILERFSAQQFPDLHSELNLSSLELGDSALYFCASSVASGMTPSTDTQYFGPGTRLTVL.

The J gene is TRBJ2-1, the V gene TRBV3-1 (or the pseudogene TRBV3-2); D not resolved. Germline CDR1 is LGHDT and CDR2 is YNNKEL (reference sequence). The CDR3 is 15 amino acids. The V end was cut by 4 bases, the J end by 0 bases, with 10 bases between. The CDR3 nucleotides read TGTGCCAGCAGCCGAAGCGCGAGCTCCTACAATGAGCAGTTCTTC. It encodes CASSRSASSYNEQFF.

The chain is built from TRBV2 and TRBJ1-5; D perhaps matches TRBD1 (6 bases). This CDR3 is 13 amino acids long. The germline CDR1 and CDR2 sequences are SNHLY and FYNNEI. The germline V and J ends were trimmed by 7 bases and 4 bases, with 11 bases remaining between them. The CDR3: CASTLQGNQPQHF. The CDR3 DNA follows: TGTGCCAGCACGTTACAGGGAAATCAGCCCCAGCATTTT. The whole variable domain, remainder taken from reference TRBV2 and TRBJ1-5, is EPEVTQTPSHQVTQMGQEVILRCVPISNHLYFYWYRQILGQKVEFLVSFYNNEISEKSEIFDDQFSVERPDGSNFTLKIRSTKLEDSAMYFCASTLQGNQPQHFGDGTRLSIL.

V usage is TRBV11-2 and J usage is TRBJ2-5; 8 positions agree with TRBD2. The CDR3 loop spans 17 amino acids. The germline gives CDR1 SGHAT, CDR2 FQNNGV. J was trimmed by 2 bases and V by 0 bases; bases with no gene match: 8. The CDR3 sequence: CASSLDIVAGTQETQYF. The CDR3 DNA reads TGTGCCAGCAGCTTAGATATTGTAGCGGGGACTCAAGAGACCCAGTACTTC.

The chain employs TRBV7-9 and TRBJ2-1; TRBD2 agrees at 14 bases. CDR1 is SEHNR and CDR2 is FQNEAQ in the germline V gene (reference sequence). This CDR3 spans 15 amino acids. After removal of 7 bases from V and 7 bases from J, the junction contained 6 bases not matched to a gene. CDR3 region: CASTLRTSGRNEQFF. CDR3 in DNA: TGTGCCAGCACCCTTAGGACTAGCGGGAGGAATGAGCAGTTCTTC.

This chain links TRBV5-4 with TRBJ2-7; weak D call: TRBD1 (7 bases). V dropped 3 bases and J dropped 6 bases, with 16 bases sitting between them. The CDR3 has 14 amino acids. Germline lookup yields CDR1 SGHNT and CDR2 YYREEE (reference sequence). CDR3: CASSSPVQGGEQYF. As DNA, the CDR3 is TGTGCCAGCAGCTCCCCCGTCCAGGGGGGCGAGCAGTACTTC. The full variable domain, completed using reference TRBV5-4 and TRBJ2-7, is ETGVTQSPTHLIKTRGQQVTLRCSSQSGHNTVSWYQQALGQGPQFIFQYYREEENGRGNFPPRFSGLQFPNYSSELNVNALELDDSALYLCASSSPVQGGEQYFGPGTRLTVT.

The J gene is TRBJ1-2, the V gene TRBV27; TRBD1 aligns across 9 bases. This CDR3 contains 16 residues. Per the germline V gene, CDR1 is MNHEY and CDR2 is SMNVEV (reference sequence). The ends lost 4 bases at V and 6 bases at J; junction bases unmatched: 12. CDR3 DNA: TGTGCCAGCAGTTATACTCTCACAGGGGGCGCGAATGGCTACACCTTC. Protein product: CASSYTLTGGANGYTF.

V usage is TRBV7-9 and J usage is TRBJ2-2, with a weak D call TRBD1 (5 bases). Trimming took 7 bases from V and 6 from J, leaving 12 bases between them. This CDR3 region has 13 residues. Germline V gene lookup returns CDR1 SEHNR and CDR2 FQNEAQ (reference sequence). The CDR3 reads CASNVIGAGELFF. For the CDR3, the DNA is TGTGCCAGCAACGTTATAGGGGCCGGGGAGCTGTTTTTT. The full variable domain, its missing parts supplied by reference TRBV7-9 and TRBJ2-2, is DTGVSQNPRHKITKRGQNVTFRCDPISEHNRLYWYRQTLGQGPEFLTYFQNEAQLEKSRLLSDRFSAERPKGSFSTLEIQRTEQGDSAMYLCASNVIGAGELFFGEGSRLTVL.

This clone was found a few times. This chain joins TRBV3-1 (or the pseudogene TRBV3-2) and TRBJ2-5, with 11 bases matching TRBD2. After removal of 4 bases from V and 5 bases from J, the junction contained 6 bases not matched to a gene. The CDR3 length is 15 residues. Germline V gene sequence: CDR1 LGHDT, CDR2 YNNKEL (reference sequence). CDR3 DNA sequence: TGTGCCAGCAGCCTACTAGCGGGGGCTGATGAGACCCAGTACTTC. Translated, it gives CASSLLAGADETQYF.

The chain uses TRBV14 and TRBJ1-6; D perhaps matches TRBD1 (5 bases). The ends were cut back, 8 bases at V and 7 bases at J, with 15 bases in the middle. The CDR3 runs 14 residues. Per the germline V gene, CDR1 is SGHDN and CDR2 is FVKESK. CDR3 coding DNA: TGTGCCAGCCAGCAGGGCCTTGGAAATTCACCCCTCCACTTT. This translates into CASQQGLGNSPLHF.